This T cell receptor beta chain is drawn from a study of blood T cell repertoires in COVID-19. Whole-study context: Sites in the United States, Italy and Spain provided acute and convalescent COVID-19 samples. Nucleic acid was either cDNA or gDNA, and it came from T cells, B-cell-depleted T cells, or PBMCs.

Germline V gene sequence: CDR1 MRHNA, CDR2 SNTAGT. Unmatched junction bases numbered 4, after V lost 3 bases and J lost 3 bases. The CDR3 length is 16 residues. Original data processing: From reference gene primer amplification, estimates of nucleated cell counts were derived. TCRdb keeps only in-frame clones here, not all; method: immunoSEQ multiplex PCR. V and J calls and clone size are those listed in that table; D and trimming were worked out from the DNA. The sample yields approximately 6,000 clones, under 90% seen once. The V gene is TRBV6-4, the J gene TRBJ2-2, with 10 bases identical to TRBD2. Input material: peripheral blood. The receptor's source is a man in his sixties with acute or convalescent COVID-19. CDR3 amino acids: CASSDSSGRHTGELFF. CDR3 in DNA: TGTGCCAGCAGTGATTCTAGCGGGAGACACACCGGGGAGCTGTTTTTT.